This record looks at one T cell receptor (beta chain) sequence and its context. No antigen is known for it. The input lacks base qualities; no much larger clone sits a single base away. The data derive from a study of blood T cell repertoires in COVID-19 (dated by TCRdb to 2020 to 2021). Concerning the study at large: The collaborator samples originated in the United States, Italy and Spain and spanned the acute and convalescent phases of COVID-19. Subjects who had been exposed to COVID-19, were actively infected with it, or had recovered from it provided the deeply sampled blood TCRbeta repertoires that made up the dataset. Samples were obtained from the ongoing ImmuneRACE study (first 160 participants) and from some 1,200 subjects provided by 6 global collaborators. Where available, HLA class I and class II types were taken from metadata supplied by the sample provider and were not determined by assay-based typing. The sample metadata nearly always contained a de-identified subject ID, COVID-19 status, age in years and sex. The material from the prospective study consisted of cDNA or gDNA derived from T cells, B-cell-depleted T cells, or PBMCs. The repertoires were made available in a free public database intended to serve as a resource for research on the immune response to SARS-CoV-2.

TCRbeta CDR3 regions were amplified from genomic DNA using the immunoSEQ Assay, a bias-controlled multiplex PCR. The original methods were these. Within the assay, amplification of reference gene primers was used to estimate how many nucleated cells each sample contained. To quantify the absolute abundance of each unique TCRbeta CDR3 rearrangement, sequence reads were collapsed and filtered. For each sample, productive Simpson clonality was calculated as the square root of Simpson's diversity index over productive rearrangements. TCRdb retrieved this table from immuneACCESS and kept in-frame rearrangements only. Not all clones are present; in checked studies, unresolved V genes account for under half, and no reason is known for the remainder. That table supplies the V and J calls and clone size; D and trimming were determined from the DNA. A total of about 99,000 clones appear in this sample, roughly 84% of them only once. The ten largest clones add up to 2% of the sample.

Whole blood was collected in K2EDTA tubes by collaborating institutions according to the institutions' own protocols. Collaborator samples were shipped for TCRbeta analysis as frozen whole blood, isolated PBMCs, or DNA extracted from either sample type. V gives up 7 bases and J gives up 3 bases, and the segment between their germline ends measures 15 bases. In the germline V gene, CDR1 corresponds to SQVTM and CDR2 to ANQGSEA. From its cysteine to its phenylalanine, the CDR3 spans 13 amino acids. The read is trimmed to its CDR3 DNA, 39 bases read in frame from base 1. General findings and caveats noted by the study authors: The quantity of clinical and demographic metadata differed by source and by participant and was supplied without curation.

The TCR sequence derives from an older man with active or convalescent COVID-19. Sample: peripheral blood. Here the chain combines TRBV29-1 and TRBJ1-1, and perhaps TRBD1 as D gene, on 6 matching bases. The sequenced DNA: TGCAGCGGAGGCGCAGGGGCCGACACTGAAGCTTTCTTT. Its protein product is CSGGAGADTEAFF. With the rest looked up from the reference TRBV29-1 and TRBJ1-1 genes rather than sequenced, the full variable domain is SAVISQKPSRDICQRGTSLTIQCQVDSQVTMMFWYRQQPGQSLTLIATANQGSEATYESGFVIDKFPISRPNLTFSTLTVSNMSPEDSSIYLCSGGAGADTEAFFGQGTRLTVV.